This TCR beta chain is drawn from a study of Graves' ophthalmopathy and Graves' hyperthyroidism. Study outcomes and limitations: Ophthalmopathy progression predictions by the model showed nearly 75% specificity and approximately 71% sensitivity. Sensitivity of roughly 88% and specificity of around 80% were achieved when a 13-signature model separated ophthalmopathy from stable hyperthyroidism.

From RNA, the CDR3 regions of TCR beta chains were amplified and sequenced. An initial RT-PCR round employing HTBI primers preceded a second-round multiplex PCR. TCRdb re-called the multiplex PCR reads with MiXCR, one entry per CDR3 protein. The table records 300,000 to 450,000 distinct CDR3 sequences, 17% of them present only once. This clonotype has more than one count but fewer than ten. Its specificity is unknown. Trimming shortened V by 6 bases and J by 2 bases, and 17 bases separated the two germline ends. The CDR3 has 15 amino acids. Germline lookup yields CDR1 DFQATT and CDR2 SNEGSKA (reference sequence). Researchers classed hyperthyroidism as stable given no ophthalmopathy within 18 months of follow-up.

Sequencing input: peripheral blood. This receptor was taken from an adult woman with stable Graves' hyperthyroidism. The chain carries TRBV20-1 and TRBJ1-3; unclear D gene. The CDR3 reads CSASVGGIPGNTIYF. CDR3 nucleotides: TGCAGTGCATCGGTTGGAGGGATCCCTGGAAACACCATATATTTT.